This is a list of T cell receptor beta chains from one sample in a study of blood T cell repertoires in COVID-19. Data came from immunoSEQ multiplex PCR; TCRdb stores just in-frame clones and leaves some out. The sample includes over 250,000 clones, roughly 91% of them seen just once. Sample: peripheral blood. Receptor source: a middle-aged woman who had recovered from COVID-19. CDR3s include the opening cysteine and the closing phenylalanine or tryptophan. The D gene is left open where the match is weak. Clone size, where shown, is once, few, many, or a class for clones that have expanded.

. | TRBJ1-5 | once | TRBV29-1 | TGCAGCGTGGGGGAGGGCGGAGGGGGTAATCAGCCCCAGCATTTT | CSVGEGGGGNQPQHF
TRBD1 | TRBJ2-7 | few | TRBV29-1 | TGCAGCGTTGTAGGCCGGGACAGAGAGCCCTCCTACGAGCAGTACTTC | CSVVGRDREPSYEQYF
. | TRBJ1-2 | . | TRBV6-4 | TGTGCCAGCAGTGGGGGAGTGGTCGGCTACACCTTC | CASSGGVVGYTF
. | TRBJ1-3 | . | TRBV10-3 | TGTGCCATCAGTGGGACATTCGGGTTTGCCATATATTTT | CAISGTFGFAIYF
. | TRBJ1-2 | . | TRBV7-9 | TGTGCCAGCAGCGCTACTCCCTACTATGGCTACACCTTC | CASSATPYYGYTF
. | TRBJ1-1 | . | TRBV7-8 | TGTGCCAGCAGCTCCTTCGTGGGGGCAGGGGCCACTGAAGCTTTCTTT | CASSSFVGAGATEAFF
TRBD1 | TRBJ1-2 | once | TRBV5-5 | TGTGCCAGCAGCACCCCGGACAGGGGCTTCTATGGCTACACCTTC | CASSTPDRGFYGYTF
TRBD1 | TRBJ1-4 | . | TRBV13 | TGTGCCAGCAGGGCCACAGGGGGATATGGGAAACTGTTTTTT | CASRATGGYGKLFF
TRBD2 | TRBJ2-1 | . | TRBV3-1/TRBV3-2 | TGTGCCAGCAGCCCGTGGGGTAGCGGGGTCTACAATGAGCAGTTCTTC | CASSPWGSGVYNEQFF
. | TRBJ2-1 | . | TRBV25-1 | TGTGCCAGCAGTGCCCGGGGGTCTAGGAATGAGCAGTTCTTC | CASSARGSRNEQFF
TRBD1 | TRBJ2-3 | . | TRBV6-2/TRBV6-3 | TGTGCCAGCAGTTCCCGTGGGACAGGACTTAGCACAGATACGCAGTATTTT | CASSSRGTGLSTDTQYF
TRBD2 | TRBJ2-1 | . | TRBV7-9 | TGTGCCAGCAGCTTAGAGGGCGGGAGGTACAATGAGCAGTTCTTC | CASSLEGGRYNEQFF
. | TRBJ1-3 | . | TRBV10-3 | TGTGCCATCAGTGTGGGGCGGACCTCTGGAAACACCATATATTTT | CAISVGRTSGNTIYF
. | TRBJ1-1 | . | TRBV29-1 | TGCAGCGTTGACCGACGAGGAAGGGCTTTCTTT | CSVDRRGRAFF
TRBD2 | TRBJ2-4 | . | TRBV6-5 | TGTGCCAGCAGTTACGGGGGGGGAACACCCAAAAACATTCAGTACTTC | CASSYGGGTPKNIQYF
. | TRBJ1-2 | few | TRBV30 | TGTGCCTGGAGTGTAGGATGGGAGCCTTGGGGCTACACCTTC | CAWSVGWEPWGYTF
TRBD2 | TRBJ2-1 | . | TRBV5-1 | TGCGCCAGCAGCCCGACGGGACTAGCGGGAGTTCGGTCCTACAATGAGCAGTTCTTC | CASSPTGLAGVRSYNEQFF
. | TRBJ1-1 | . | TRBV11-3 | TGTGCCAGCAGCCCCACAGCGAACACTGAAGCTTTCTTT | CASSPTANTEAFF
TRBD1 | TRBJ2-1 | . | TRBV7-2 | TGTGCCAGCAGCCCTCAGACAGGGCGCAATGAGCAGTTCTTC | CASSPQTGRNEQFF
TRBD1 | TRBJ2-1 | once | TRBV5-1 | TGCGCCAGCAGATTCCGGGACAGGGGCGGGGATGAGCAGTTCTTC | CASRFRDRGGDEQFF
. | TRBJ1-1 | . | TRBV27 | TGTGCCAGCAGTTTATACGGAGGCACTGAAGCTTTCTTT | CASSLYGGTEAFF
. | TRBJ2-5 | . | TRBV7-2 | TGTGCCAGCAGGTCCGACTCCCCCCGGGAGACCCAGTACTTC | CASRSDSPRETQYF
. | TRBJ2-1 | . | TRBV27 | TGTGCCAGCAGTTTTGTGCCCCTCGGCTACAATGAGCAGTTCTTC | CASSFVPLGYNEQFF
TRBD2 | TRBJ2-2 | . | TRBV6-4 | TGTGCCAGCAGTTCGACTAGCGGGAACACCGGGGAGCTGTTTTTT | CASSSTSGNTGELFF
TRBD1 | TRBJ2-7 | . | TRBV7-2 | TGTGCCAGCAGCCCCGGGACAGCCCTGCTTTTCGAGCAGTACTTC | CASSPGTALLFEQYF
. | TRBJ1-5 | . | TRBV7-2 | TGTGCCAGCAGCTTAGAGGCAGGGAATCAGCCCCAGCATTTT | CASSLEAGNQPQHF
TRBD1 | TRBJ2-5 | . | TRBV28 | TGTGCCAGCAGAGACGGACAGGTAGAGACCCAGTACTTC | CASRDGQVETQYF
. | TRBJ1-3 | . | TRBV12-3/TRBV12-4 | TGTGCCAGCAGACCGGGGGTCGGAAACACCATATATTTT | CASRPGVGNTIYF
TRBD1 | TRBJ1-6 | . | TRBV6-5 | TGTGCCAGCACCCCGGACAGGGTAGATAATTCACCCCTCCACTTT | CASTPDRVDNSPLHF
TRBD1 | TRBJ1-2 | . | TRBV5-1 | TGCGCCAGCAGCCCGGTGGGACAGGGGGCCGGTAACTATGGCTACACCTTC | CASSPVGQGAGNYGYTF
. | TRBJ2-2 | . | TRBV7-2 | TGTGCCAGCAGCCCACGGACTACATACACCGGGGAGCTGTTTTTT | CASSPRTTYTGELFF
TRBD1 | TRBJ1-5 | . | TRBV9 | TGTGCCAGCAGCCAGGGGGTCAGCAATCAGCCCCAGCATTTT | CASSQGVSNQPQHF
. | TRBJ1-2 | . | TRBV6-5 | TGTGCCAGCATTGGTTCAGGCGCTAACTATGGCTACACCTTC | CASIGSGANYGYTF
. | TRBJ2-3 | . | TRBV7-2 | TGTGCCAGCAGCTTAGACAGGGGCACAGATACGCAGTATTTT | CASSLDRGTDTQYF
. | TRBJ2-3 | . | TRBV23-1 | TGCGCCAGCAGTCAATCCGGGTCGTTGGCAGATACGCAGTATTTT | CASSQSGSLADTQYF
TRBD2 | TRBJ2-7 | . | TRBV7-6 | TGTGCCAGCAGCTTAGCGGCGGGAGGATCCTACGAGCAGTACTTC | CASSLAAGGSYEQYF
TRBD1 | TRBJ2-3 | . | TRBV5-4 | TGTGCCAGCAGCTGGGGGACAGGGGGCACAGATACGCAGTATTTT | CASSWGTGGTDTQYF
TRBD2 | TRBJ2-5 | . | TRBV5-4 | TGTGCCAGCAGCTTGGTGGGGACCCGGGGGGGGACCCAGTACTTC | CASSLVGTRGGTQYF
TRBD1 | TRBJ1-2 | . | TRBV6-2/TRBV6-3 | TGTGCCAGCAGTCAAGTCGACAGGGGATATGGCTACACCTTC | CASSQVDRGYGYTF
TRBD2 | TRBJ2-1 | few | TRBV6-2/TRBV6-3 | TGTGCCAGCAGTTACCCCAGTCCTAGCGGGAGCTGGGTTTCCTACAATGAGCAGTTCTTC | CASSYPSPSGSWVSYNEQFF
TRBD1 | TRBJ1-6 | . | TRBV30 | TGTGCCTGGGGGGACAGGGCGAGTCCGGTGTCACCCCTCCACTTT | CAWGDRASPVSPLHF
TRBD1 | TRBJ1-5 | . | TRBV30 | TGTGCCTGGAGTACTGGGACAGGACAGCATTTT | CAWSTGTGQHF
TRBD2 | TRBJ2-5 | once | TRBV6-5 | TGTGCCAGCAGACCCCGACTAGCGGGAGACGAGACCCAGTACTTC | CASRPRLAGDETQYF
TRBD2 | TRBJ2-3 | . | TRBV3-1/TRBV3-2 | TGTGCCAGCAGCCAGGATCACACTGCAGGCGGGGGGGACACAGATACGCAGTATTTT | CASSQDHTAGGGDTDTQYF
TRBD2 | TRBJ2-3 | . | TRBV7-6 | TGTGCCAGCAGCCCACTGGGGGGGAGGGGCACAGATACGCAGTATTTT | CASSPLGGRGTDTQYF
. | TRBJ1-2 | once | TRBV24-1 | TGTGCCACCAGTGATCCCCTGGGGGGGATGGGGTATGGCTACACCTTC | CATSDPLGGMGYGYTF
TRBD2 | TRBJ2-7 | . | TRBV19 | TGTGCCAGTAGTATCTGGCTAGCGGGAGGAGCGGGCGAGCAGTACTTC | CASSIWLAGGAGEQYF
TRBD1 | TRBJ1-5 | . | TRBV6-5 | TGTGCCAGCAACCAGGACAGGGGCAATCAGCCCCAGCATTTT | CASNQDRGNQPQHF
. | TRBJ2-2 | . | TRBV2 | TGTGCCAGCAGTGAAGCCAGGGCTCCGTCCGGGGAGCTGTTTTTT | CASSEARAPSGELFF
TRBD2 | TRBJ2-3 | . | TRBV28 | TGTGCCAGCAGTTTAGGGCGCCGCACTAGCGGGACCAGCACAGATACGCAGTATTTT | CASSLGRRTSGTSTDTQYF
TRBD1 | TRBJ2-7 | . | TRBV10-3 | TGTGCCATCAGTGCGAGGGACAGGGCCTACGAGCAGTACTTC | CAISARDRAYEQYF
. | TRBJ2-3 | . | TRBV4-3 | TGCGCCAGCAGCCCCCGGCAGGGTGACACAGATACGCAGTATTTT | CASSPRQGDTDTQYF
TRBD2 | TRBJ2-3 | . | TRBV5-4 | TGTGCCAGCAGCCTAGGACTAGCGGGGATCTCCTATACGCAGTATTTT | CASSLGLAGISYTQYF
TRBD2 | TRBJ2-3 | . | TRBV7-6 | TGTGCCAGCAGCCCCCGAGCGGGAGGTGGCACAGATACGCAGTATTTT | CASSPRAGGGTDTQYF
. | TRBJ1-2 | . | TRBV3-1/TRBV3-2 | TGTGCCAGCAGCCAACTCAGTAACTATGGCTACACCTTC | CASSQLSNYGYTF
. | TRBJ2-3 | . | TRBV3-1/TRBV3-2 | TGTGCCAGCAGCCCCACTTCCGGGACTGCGACAGATACGCAGTATTTT | CASSPTSGTATDTQYF
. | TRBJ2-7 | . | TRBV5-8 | TGTGCCAGCAGCTATTCCACCAACAGGGAGAAGCAGTACTTC | CASSYSTNREKQYF
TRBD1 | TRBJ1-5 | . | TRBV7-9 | TGTGCCAGCAGCCCCGGGACAGGCGGGGGCAATCAGCCCCAGCATTTT | CASSPGTGGGNQPQHF
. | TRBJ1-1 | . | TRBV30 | TGTGCCTGGAGTACCCGGGGGGGAATCATGAACACTGAAGCTTTCTTT | CAWSTRGGIMNTEAFF
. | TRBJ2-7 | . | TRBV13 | TGTGCCAGCAGCCCGGGGAACTACGAGCAGTACTTC | CASSPGNYEQYF